The sequence of this T cell receptor (beta chain) was determined in a study of shared clonotypes between healthy human individuals. TCRdb keeps only in-frame clones here, not all; method: immunoSEQ multiplex PCR. Among about 980,000 clones listed, around 80% were seen once. The table lists this clone with a few counts. Germline lookup yields CDR1 SGHTA and CDR2 FQGNSA. Trimming stripped 3 bases from V and 6 bases from J, with 9 bases between. The CDR3 totals 14 residues. The sequenced sample consisted of memory CD4+ T cells sorted from blood. Stated subset: CD45RA-negative fraction. The source is a young man in good health. This sequence joins TRBV7-2 and TRBJ1-6; D not certain. This chain's CDR3 is CASSLGILNSPLHF. In DNA form, the CDR3 reads TGTGCCAGCAGCTTGGGGATCCTTAATTCACCCCTCCACTTT.